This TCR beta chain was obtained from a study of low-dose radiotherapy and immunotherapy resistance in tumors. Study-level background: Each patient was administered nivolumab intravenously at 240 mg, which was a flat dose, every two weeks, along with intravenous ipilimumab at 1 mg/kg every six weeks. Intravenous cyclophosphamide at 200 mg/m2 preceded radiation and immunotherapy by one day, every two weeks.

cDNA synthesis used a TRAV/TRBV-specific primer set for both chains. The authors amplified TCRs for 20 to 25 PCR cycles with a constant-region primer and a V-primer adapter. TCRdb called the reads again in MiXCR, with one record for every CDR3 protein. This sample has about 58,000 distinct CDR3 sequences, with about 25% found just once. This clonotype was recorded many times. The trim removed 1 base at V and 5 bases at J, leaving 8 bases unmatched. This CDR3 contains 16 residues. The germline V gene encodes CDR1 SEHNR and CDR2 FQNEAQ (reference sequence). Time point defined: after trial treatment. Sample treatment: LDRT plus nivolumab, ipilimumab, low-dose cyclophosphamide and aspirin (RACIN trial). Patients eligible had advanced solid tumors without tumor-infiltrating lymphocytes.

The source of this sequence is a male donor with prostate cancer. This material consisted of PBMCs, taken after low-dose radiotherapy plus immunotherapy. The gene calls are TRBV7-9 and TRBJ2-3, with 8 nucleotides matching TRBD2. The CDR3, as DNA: TGTGCCAGCAGCTTAGTCGTCGGACTAGCCATAGATACGCAGTATTTT. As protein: CASSLVVGLAIDTQYF.